This entry features one T cell receptor beta chain sequence. What it binds is unknown. An end of the junction differs from the germline gene, which may be a read error. The sample is drawn from a study of Ad26.COV2.S vaccination and SARS-CoV-2 variants. General observations from the study: Substantial breadth was reported for post-vaccination spike-specific CD8+ and CD4+ T cells.

This CDR3 has 13 amino acids. CDR1 is SGHTA and CDR2 is FQGTGA in the germline V gene. Treatment reported: some 19 received Ad26.COV2.S at low or high dose, single or two shots; several received placebo; per-sample allocation not given. Day 63 after the first injection of vaccine or placebo was the sampling time. This Boston cohort included adults aged 18-55 years. Clones were sequenced by immunoSEQ multiplex PCR, and TCRdb holds only the in-frame ones, with some missing. The profile shows 440,000 or so clones, roughly 91% of them singletons. The J gene is TRBJ1-2, the V gene TRBV7-3; 8 bases match TRBD1. The clonotype originates from a person between 18 and 59 years old who received the Ad26.COV2.S COVID-19 vaccine or a placebo. Here the sequenced sample was peripheral blood, taken in a trial of Ad26.COV2.S vaccine versus placebo. CDR3 region: CASSPGTGGIAVF. For the CDR3, the DNA is TGTGCCAGCAGCCCCGGGACAGGTGGCATCGCCGTTTTC.